The following is a T cell receptor beta chain sequence with its context. This receptor's antigen is unknown. No base quality information exists; no much larger clone differs at one position. The sample comes from a study of T cell clones after liver transplantation (dated by TCRdb to 2018 to 2020). Regarding the complete study: The samples were obtained from ITN030ST, a randomized trial that attempted immunosuppression withdrawal within 2 years after liver transplantation. After a pre-transplant mixed lymphocyte reaction, TCRbeta sequencing was used to pinpoint donor-reactive T cell clones, which were subsequently tracked in post-transplant blood. As an antigen-independent comparator for the donor-reactive sequences, third party-reactive TCRbeta sequences from pre-transplant MLRs were identified as well. Of the eight recipients, a few were HCV-positive, while the remaining recipients had been transplanted for non-autoimmune, non-viral indications. Until randomization at 12-24 months post-transplant, subjects were given standard immunosuppression, with no induction therapy. Tolerance was defined as complete immunosuppression withdrawal for at least one year with no rise in liver enzymes beyond twice the upper limit of normal. Blood samples were collected pre-transplant, pre-randomization before withdrawal, and post-randomization after either full withdrawal or failed withdrawal. The study cohort included 8 liver transplant recipients, of whom 3 were classified as tolerant and 5 as non-tolerant. The paper as a whole reports these results and caveats: The conclusions were considered preliminary, being limited by small, heterogeneous patient numbers and non-standardized post-transplant time points. In most of the 8 subjects, circulating donor-reactive CD4 TCRbeta sequences decreased significantly after transplant, regardless of tolerance or HCV status. Low numbers of available donor cells limited the measurable donor-reactive repertoire in a couple of subjects. Because allograft tissue specimens were not available, migration of donor-reactive T cells into the graft, rather than deletion, may have occurred. When repertoire turnover was taken into account, detection of donor-reactive sequences was significantly reduced in 7 of 8 subjects for CD4 and in 8 of 8 subjects for CD8. Donor-reactive sequences declined more than third party-reactive ones, suggesting partial antigen-specific deletion unrelated to withdrawal success.

Trimming costs V 5 bases and J 0 bases, and their ends lie 10 bases apart. The germline V gene sets CDR1 to SNHLY and CDR2 to FYNNEI. From the cysteine through the phenylalanine, the CDR3 covers 14 amino acids. Only the CDR3 DNA is retained, 42 bases long and in frame from the first base. Frozen genomic DNA underwent high-throughput TCRbeta CDR3 sequencing by immunoSEQ, including PCR amplification, mapping, bias correction and internal controls. From the authors' description of their analysis: Productive rearrangements were kept, and unique TCRbeta sequences were defined by CDR3 nucleotide sequence plus V and J gene. For classification of a sequence as donor-reactive, at least 5-fold expansion in CFSE-low cells relative to unstimulated pre-transplant cells and a frequency of at least 0.01% were required. To ensure at least 90% detection power, minimum frequency thresholds were set for each subject based on that subject's lowest-template unstimulated sample. Jensen-Shannon divergence between the top 1000 TCRbeta sequences post- versus pre-transplant served as the measure of repertoire turnover. Changes in detection of donor-reactive sequences were tested with two-sided Fisher's exact tests. TCRdb re-hosts the immuneACCESS table, in-frame sequences only. Its copies lack some clones; in the studies checked, an unresolved V gene accounts for under half of them, and the cause for the rest is not known. V and J calls and clone size are given by that table; D and trimming were obtained from the DNA. The sample has 55,000 to 80,000 clones on record, roughly nine tenths of them singletons. Approximately 2.5% of the sample goes to the ten largest clones.

What the time point label conveys for this sample: pre-transplant. Thawed unstimulated PBMCs were stained for CD3, CD4 and CD8 and FACS-sorted into CD3+CD4+ and CD3+CD8+ populations. All 8 studied subjects were randomized to withdrawal of immunosuppression. The Qiagen DNeasy Blood and Tissue Kit was used for genomic DNA isolation. Recombination connected TRBV2 to TRBJ2-5; the D gene cannot be named for sure. The specimen comprised CD4+ T cells from blood, sampled before liver transplant. The source is a human donor who received a liver transplant. For the CDR3, the sequence is CASSPGPNQETQYF. The DNA sequence is given as TGTGCCAGCAGTCCCGGACCGAACCAAGAGACCCAGTACTTC.